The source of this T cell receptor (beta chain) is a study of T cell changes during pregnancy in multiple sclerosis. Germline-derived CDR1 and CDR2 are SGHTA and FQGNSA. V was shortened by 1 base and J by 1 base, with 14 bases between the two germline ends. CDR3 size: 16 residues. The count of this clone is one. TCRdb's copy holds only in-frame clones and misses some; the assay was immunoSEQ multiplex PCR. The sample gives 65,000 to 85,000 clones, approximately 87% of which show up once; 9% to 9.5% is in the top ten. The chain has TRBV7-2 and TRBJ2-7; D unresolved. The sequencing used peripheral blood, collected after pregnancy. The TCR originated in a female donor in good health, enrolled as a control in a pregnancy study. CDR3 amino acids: CASSLVTQTRSYEQYF. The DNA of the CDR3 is TGTGCCAGCAGCTTAGTTACACAGACAAGATCCTACGAGCAGTACTTC. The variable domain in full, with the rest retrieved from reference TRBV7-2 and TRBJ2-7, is GAGVSQSPSNKVTEKGKDVELRCDPISGHTALYWYRQSLGQGLEFLIYFQGNSAPDKSGLPSDRFSAERTGGSVSTLTIQRTQQEDSAVYLCASSLVTQTRSYEQYFGPGTRLTVT.